These T cell receptor beta chains were read from a single sample in a study of shared clonotypes between healthy human individuals. Assay: immunoSEQ multiplex PCR; the TCRdb copy retains only in-frame clones and omits some. The table has 470,000 or so clones, around 80% seen once. Material: PBMCs. The receptor set was obtained from a middle-aged woman in good health. Some clones in this sample may be carry-over from other donors' samples. Both conserved end residues are part of each CDR3. A D gene is named only where the DNA matches it firmly. The size entry is marked missing in some rows and otherwise reads once, few, many or a size class.

abundance	v_gene	j_gene	d_gene	CDR3nt	CDR3aa
.	TRBV19	TRBJ1-5	TRBD1	TGTGCCAGTATCCCAACCAGGGGGGGAACGGGCAATCAGCCCCAGCATTTT	CASIPTRGGTGNQPQHF
.	TRBV28	TRBJ1-5	TRBD1	TGTGCCAGCAGTCCAGGGACAGGGCGTCAGCCCCAGCATTTT	CASSPGTGRQPQHF
.	TRBV10-3	TRBJ2-7	TRBD2	TGTGCCATCAGTTCCGGGACTAGCGTTTCCTACGAGCAGTACTTC	CAISSGTSVSYEQYF
.	TRBV28	TRBJ2-3	.	TGTGCCAGCCGTGCGGGACCTCAAGATACGCAGTATTTT	CASRAGPQDTQYF
.	TRBV5-3	TRBJ2-7	.	TGTGCCAGAAGCTTGGTATTCCGGGGTTGCCCCTACGAGCAGTACTTC	CARSLVFRGCPYEQYF
once	TRBV11-2	TRBJ1-4	.	TGTGCCAGCAGCTCTCCTAATGAAAAACTGTTTTTT	CASSSPNEKLFF
.	TRBV11-2	TRBJ2-7	.	TGTGCCAGCAGCCCCCTGGGTTCCTACGAGCAGTACTTC	CASSPLGSYEQYF
.	TRBV13	TRBJ2-7	.	TGTGCCAGCAGCTGGAGCGGTCCGGCCCCACCCTACGAGCAGTACTTC	CASSWSGPAPPYEQYF
.	TRBV7-9	TRBJ2-3	.	TGTGCCAGCAGCTCACAGGGCGGTACGCAGTATTTT	CASSSQGGTQYF
.	TRBV9	TRBJ2-7	.	TGTGCCAGCAGCGTAGGGTTTGCTAGCAGCGAGCAGTACTTC	CASSVGFASSEQYF
.	TRBV19	TRBJ2-1	TRBD2	TGTGCCAGTAGTACACTCCCGGGCGGGAGCTCCTACAATGAGCAGTTCTTC	CASSTLPGGSSYNEQFF
.	TRBV15	TRBJ2-3	.	TGTGCCACCAGCAGAGTTTACGGAGATACGCAGTATTTT	CATSRVYGDTQYF
.	TRBV29-1	TRBJ1-1	.	TGCAGCGTATCAACAGGGAGAGTTTTTACTGAAGCTTTCTTT	CSVSTGRVFTEAFF
many	TRBV5-4	TRBJ2-7	TRBD2	TGTGCCAGCAGCCCCCTCCCGGGTGCGGGAGGCGACGAGCAGTACTTC	CASSPLPGAGGDEQYF
.	TRBV7-9	TRBJ2-5	.	TGTGCCAGCAGCTTAGTGGGGGTCCAAGAGACCCAGTACTTC	CASSLVGVQETQYF
few	TRBV6-5	TRBJ2-3	.	TGTGCCAGCAGCCAAGCAGATACGCAGTATTTT	CASSQADTQYF
.	TRBV28	TRBJ2-1	TRBD2	TGTGCCAGCAGTTTATTCAGACTAGCGGGCGAGGGGGGTCATGAGCAGTTCTTC	CASSLFRLAGEGGHEQFF
few	TRBV19	TRBJ1-5	.	TGTGCCAGTAGTATCACGGGAAGGCAGCCCCAGCATTTT	CASSITGRQPQHF
.	TRBV10-3	TRBJ2-3	.	TGTGCCATCAACAGGGATAGCACAGATACGCAGTATTTT	CAINRDSTDTQYF
many	TRBV6-6	TRBJ2-2	.	TGTGCCAGCAGTTATTGGCAGGGTTTCACCGGGGAGCTGTTTTTT	CASSYWQGFTGELFF